This TCR beta chain was found in a study of cytomegalovirus exposure and HLA in healthy donors. Overall study results and limits: In a later analysis, parvovirus B19, influenza, CMV and Epstein-Barr virus appeared linked to several top co-occurrence clusters.

V was pared by 6 bases and J by 1 base, with 19 bases between. The length of the CDR3 is 16 residues. Germline CDR1 SGHRS, CDR2 YFSETQ. Regarding this clone: Its antigen is as yet unknown.

PCR was performed using 60 Vbeta and 13 Jbeta primers. Here immunoSEQ multiplex PCR was the method, and the copy in TCRdb shows in-frame clones only, minus some. The profile covers 100,000 to 120,000 clones, with about 81% appearing a single time and 1.3% taken by the ten largest. This receptor was identified in a man aged 25 to 40 in good health and CMV-seronegative. This sequence joins TRBV5-1 and TRBJ1-1, with D possibly TRBD1 on 6 matching bases. Source material: PBMCs. The CDR3 nucleotides read TGCGCCAGCACCTACGGACAGAAATTACCGAACACTGAAGCTTTCTTT. Protein: CASTYGQKLPNTEAFF.